The clone carrying this T cell receptor beta chain was detected many times. Its target is unknown. Fresh peripheral blood (approximately 9.2 ml) yielded the PBMCs. CDR3 regions of TCR beta were amplified from RNA transcripts. HTBI-primed RT-PCR formed the first round, and a multiplex PCR formed the second. Via MiXCR, TCRdb re-called the multiplex PCR reads, giving one row per CDR3 protein. The profile shows hundreds of thousands of distinct CDR3 sequences, 22% of them singletons. Trimming stripped 1 base from V and 4 bases from J, with 4 bases between. Germline CDR1 reads MDHEN; CDR2 reads SYDVKM. The CDR3 length is 13 residues. The sample originates from a study of Graves' ophthalmopathy and Graves' hyperthyroidism. Overall study findings and caveats: Ophthalmopathy progression was predicted with about 67% sensitivity and about 72% specificity.

The sequencing sample was made of peripheral blood. The chain couples TRBV28 to TRBJ2-2; D unclear. The clonotype comes from a woman younger than 30 with stable Graves' hyperthyroidism. Some clones in this sample may be carry-over from other donors' samples. As DNA, the CDR3 is TGTGCCAGCAGTTTATTCCCCACCGGGGAGCTGTTTTTT. The encoded protein is CASSLFPTGELFF.